The next 16 T cell receptor beta chains were all read from a single sample in a study of cytomegalovirus exposure and HLA in healthy donors (dated by TCRdb to about 2017). Libraries were constructed by the immunoSEQ multiplex PCR assay. This immuneACCESS table, as held by TCRdb, lists in-frame sequences with V and J called but not all clones. Of the missing ones, under half trace to an unresolved V gene in checked studies; the others have no known cause. This sample has more than 120,000 clones in its table, and 80% to 90% of those were observed once. The ten largest clones add up to less than 5.5% of the sample. The sample was PBMCs. The receptor set was obtained from a man younger than 30 in good health and CMV-seropositive.

The V and J genes are TRBV5-1 and TRBJ2-1; D gene ambiguous. This CDR3 is built from 16 residues. Germline lookup yields CDR1 SGHRS and CDR2 YFSETQ. The V and J ends lost 3 bases and 1 base respectively, with 14 bases between them. The CDR3 region has the DNA TGCGCCAGCAGCTCCCACCAACAATTATCCTACAATGAGCAGTTCTTC. Translation gives CASSSHQQLSYNEQFF.

The chain joins TRBV7-9 to TRBJ1-1; D is ambiguous. Germline V gene data show CDR1 as SEHNR and CDR2 as FQNEAQ (reference sequence). Trimming removed 10 bases at V and 7 bases at J, with 19 bases between. CDR3 length equals 13 residues. The chain's CDR3 is CATKSAVKLEAFF. The CDR3, as DNA: TGTGCCACCAAATCGGCGGTAAAACTTGAAGCTTTCTTT.

Written as DNA, the CDR3 is TGTGCCAGTAGCCCCCGGACAGGGGGCAATCAGCCCCAGCATTTT. Translated: CASSPRTGGNQPQHF. V and J are TRBV19 and TRBJ1-5, with 9 nucleotides matching TRBD1. The V and J ends lost 6 bases and 2 bases, in that order; junction bases with no gene match: 5. The CDR3 runs 15 residues. CDR1 is LNHDA, CDR2 SQIVND, per germline (reference sequence).

The rearrangement joins TRBV6-5 to TRBJ1-1; D is uncertain. This CDR3 comprises 12 residues. V was trimmed by 4 bases and J by 5 bases, leaving 8 bases between them. CDR1 is MNHEY, CDR2 SVGAGI, per germline. Here the CDR3 reads CASSSMRTEAFF. The DNA of the CDR3 is TGTGCCAGCAGTTCCATGCGGACTGAAGCTTTCTTT.

V and J are TRBV6-4 and TRBJ2-1, with a tentative D call TRBD1 (6 bases). V was trimmed by 4 bases and J by 6 bases, leaving 16 bases between them. Germline V lookup: CDR1 MRHNA, CDR2 SNTAGT. The CDR3 consists of 15 residues. The CDR3, as DNA: TGTGCCAGCAGTGTTGGGGGCTTTGGATCCAATGAGCAGTTCTTC. This sequence encodes CASSVGGFGSNEQFF.

The rearrangement uses TRBV5-5 and TRBJ2-5, with 9 bases that match TRBD1. The germline gives CDR1 SGHKS, CDR2 YYEKEE (reference sequence). The CDR3 consists of 17 residues. V shed 4 bases and J 2 bases; nucleotides not matched to a gene: 12. The chain's CDR3 is CASSPGGTGKLQETQYF. CDR3 sequence (DNA): TGTGCCAGCAGCCCCGGAGGGACAGGGAAACTTCAAGAGACCCAGTACTTC.

This rearrangement joins TRBV5-1 to TRBJ2-5, with D perhaps TRBD1 (6 bases). The CDR3 loop spans 13 amino acids. Germline values: CDR1 SGHRS, CDR2 YFSETQ. V lost 0 bases, J lost 5 bases, and 8 bases lay in between. DNA for the CDR3: TGCGCCAGCAGCTTGGGGGGGCCGGAGACCCAGTACTTC. It encodes CASSLGGPETQYF.

This rearrangement joins TRBV30 to TRBJ2-5; 10 bases are a match to TRBD2. Germline V lookup: CDR1 GTSNPN, CDR2 SVGIG (reference sequence). The CDR3 covers 17 residues. Trimming at V came to 2 bases and at J to 5 bases, leaving 14 bases not matched to a gene. The CDR3 sequence: CAWSQGASGGPGETQYF. For the CDR3, the DNA is TGTGCCTGGAGTCAAGGGGCTAGCGGGGGTCCGGGGGAGACCCAGTACTTC.

The chain is built from TRBV7-2 and TRBJ1-1; D possibly corresponds to TRBD1 (6 bases). The CDR3 sequence is 14 residues long. Between the trimmed V and J ends, which lost 5 bases and 4 bases, there was a span of 14 bases. Germline V gene sequence: CDR1 SGHTA, CDR2 FQGNSA. The CDR3 sequence is CASSPYREGTEAFF. The CDR3 nucleotides read TGTGCCAGCAGCCCATACAGGGAGGGCACTGAAGCTTTCTTT.

This chain links TRBV15 with TRBJ1-5, with D perhaps TRBD1 (5 bases). The V gene lost 0 bases and the J gene lost 5 bases, with 8 bases spanning the gap. There are 14 residues in the CDR3. CDR1 is LNHNV and CDR2 is YYDKDF in the germline V gene (reference sequence). This chain's CDR3 is CATSRDQGDQPQHF. The CDR3 DNA is TGTGCCACCAGCAGAGATCAGGGTGATCAGCCCCAGCATTTT.

This sequence joins TRBV5-1 and TRBJ2-2; the D gene is possibly TRBD1 (6 bases). The CDR3 contains 15 residues. The V end was cut by 1 base, the J end by 0 bases, with 7 bases between. Germline V lookup: CDR1 SGHRS, CDR2 YFSETQ. The CDR3 protein is CASSLNRANTGELFF. CDR3 bases: TGCGCCAGCAGCTTGAACAGGGCGAACACCGGGGAGCTGTTTTTT.

The V and J genes are TRBV4-2 and TRBJ2-7, with 10 bases matching TRBD2. This CDR3 contains 15 residues. Germline V CDR1 and CDR2: LGHNA, YNFKEQ. Trimming took 4 bases from V and 3 from J; bases not matched to a gene: 6. The CDR3 region has the DNA TGTGCCAGCAGCCCAGAAGCTAGCGGGAGCTACGAGCAGTACTTC. Protein sequence: CASSPEASGSYEQYF.

The V gene is TRBV6-1, the J gene TRBJ2-7; possibly TRBD1 for D (5 bases). The V gene lost 2 bases and the J gene lost 5 bases, with 13 bases spanning the gap. The germline CDR1 and CDR2 sequences are MNHNS and SASEGT. The CDR3 runs 14 residues. For the CDR3, the DNA is TGTGCCAGCAGTGAATCAGGGAAATGGGACGAGCAGTACTTC. Translating it yields CASSESGKWDEQYF.

This chain uses TRBV5-1 with TRBJ1-1; possible D gene TRBD1, 6 bases. With 5 bases removed from V and 1 base from J, the gap between germline ends came to 12 bases. The CDR3 extends over 14 amino acids. CDR1 SGHRS and CDR2 YFSETQ come from the germline V gene. CDR3 nucleotides: TGCGCCAGCAGTGAGGGGGTAGGGAACACTGAAGCTTTCTTT. Amino acid sequence: CASSEGVGNTEAFF. The variable domain in full, with the rest retrieved from reference TRBV5-1 and TRBJ1-1, is KAGVTQTPRYLIKTRGQQVTLSCSPISGHRSVSWYQQTPGQGLQFLFEYFSETQRNKGNFPGRFSGRQFSNSRSEMNVSTLELGDSALYLCASSEGVGNTEAFFGQGTRLTVV.

The rearrangement links TRBV28 to TRBJ2-5; 8 bases align to TRBD2. The trim removed 9 bases at V and 3 bases at J, leaving 6 bases unmatched. This CDR3 is 13 amino acids long. CDR1 and CDR2 from the germline V gene are MDHEN and SYDVKM. The DNA for the CDR3 is TGTGCCAGTTCGAAAGCGGGGGAAGAGACCCAGTACTTC. The encoded protein is CASSKAGEETQYF.

This rearrangement joins TRBV27 to TRBJ2-5, with D maybe TRBD2 (6 bases). Trimming cost V 3 bases and J 4 bases, with 12 bases left between them. Germline V gene sequence: CDR1 MNHEY, CDR2 SMNVEV (reference sequence). The CDR3 extends over 14 amino acids. CDR3 protein: CASSLAGIRETQYF. CDR3 sequence (DNA): TGTGCCAGCAGTTTGGCGGGAATCCGAGAGACCCAGTACTTC.